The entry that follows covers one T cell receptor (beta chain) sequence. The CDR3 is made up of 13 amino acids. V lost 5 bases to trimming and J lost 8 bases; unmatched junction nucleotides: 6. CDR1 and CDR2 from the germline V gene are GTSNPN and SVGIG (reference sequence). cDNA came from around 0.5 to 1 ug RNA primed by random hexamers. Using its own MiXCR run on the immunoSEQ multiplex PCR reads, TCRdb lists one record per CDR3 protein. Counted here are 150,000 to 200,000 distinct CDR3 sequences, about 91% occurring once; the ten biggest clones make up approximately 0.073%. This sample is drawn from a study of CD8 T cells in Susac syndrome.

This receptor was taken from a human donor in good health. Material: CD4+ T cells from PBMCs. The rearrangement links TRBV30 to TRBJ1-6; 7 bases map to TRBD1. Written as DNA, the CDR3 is TGTGCCTGGCTGGGACAGTTGGATTCACCCCTCCACTTT. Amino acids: CAWLGQLDSPLHF.